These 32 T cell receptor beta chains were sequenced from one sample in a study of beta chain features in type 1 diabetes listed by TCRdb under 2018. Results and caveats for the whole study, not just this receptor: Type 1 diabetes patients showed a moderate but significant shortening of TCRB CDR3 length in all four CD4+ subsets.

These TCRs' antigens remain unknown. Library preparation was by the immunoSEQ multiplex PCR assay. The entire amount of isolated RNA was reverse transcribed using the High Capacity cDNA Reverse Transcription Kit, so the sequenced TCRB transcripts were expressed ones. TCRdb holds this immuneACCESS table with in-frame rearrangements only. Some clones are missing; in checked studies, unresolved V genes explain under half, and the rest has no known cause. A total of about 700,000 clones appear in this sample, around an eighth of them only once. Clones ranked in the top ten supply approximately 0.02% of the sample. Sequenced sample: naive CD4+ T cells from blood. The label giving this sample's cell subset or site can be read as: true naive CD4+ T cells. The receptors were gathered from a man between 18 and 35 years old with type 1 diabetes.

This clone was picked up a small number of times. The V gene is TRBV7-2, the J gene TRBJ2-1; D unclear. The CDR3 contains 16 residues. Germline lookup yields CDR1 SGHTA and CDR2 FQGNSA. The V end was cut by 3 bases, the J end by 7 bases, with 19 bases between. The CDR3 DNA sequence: TGTGCCAGCAGCTTCAGTAATTTAGGGCTTTTGAATGAGCAGTTCTTC. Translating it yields CASSFSNLGLLNEQFF.

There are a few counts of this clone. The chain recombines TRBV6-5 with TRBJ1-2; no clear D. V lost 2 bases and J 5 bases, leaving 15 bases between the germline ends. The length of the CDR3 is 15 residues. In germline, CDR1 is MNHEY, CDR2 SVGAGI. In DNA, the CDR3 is TGTGCCAGCAGTTACAACAACGGGAGGGTTTATGGCTACACCTTC. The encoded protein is CASSYNNGRVYGYTF.

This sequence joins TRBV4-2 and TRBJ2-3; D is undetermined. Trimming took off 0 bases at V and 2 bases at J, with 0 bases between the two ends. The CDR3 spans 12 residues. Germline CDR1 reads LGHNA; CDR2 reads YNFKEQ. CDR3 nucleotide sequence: TGTGCCAGCAGCCAAGACACAGATACGCAGTATTTT. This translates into CASSQDTDTQYF.

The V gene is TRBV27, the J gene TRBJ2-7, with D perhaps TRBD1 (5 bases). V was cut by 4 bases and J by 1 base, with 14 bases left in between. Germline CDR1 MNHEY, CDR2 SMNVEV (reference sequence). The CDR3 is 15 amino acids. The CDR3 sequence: CASSSYRSNSYEQYF. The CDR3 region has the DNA TGTGCCAGCAGTTCATACAGGAGCAATTCCTACGAGCAGTACTTC.

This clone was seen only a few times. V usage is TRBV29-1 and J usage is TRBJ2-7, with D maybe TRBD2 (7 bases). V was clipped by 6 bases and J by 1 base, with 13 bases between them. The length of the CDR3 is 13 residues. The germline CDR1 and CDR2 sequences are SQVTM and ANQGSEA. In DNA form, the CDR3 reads TGCAGCGTCCTGGGGGGGCAATCCTACGAGCAGTACTTC. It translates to CSVLGGQSYEQYF.

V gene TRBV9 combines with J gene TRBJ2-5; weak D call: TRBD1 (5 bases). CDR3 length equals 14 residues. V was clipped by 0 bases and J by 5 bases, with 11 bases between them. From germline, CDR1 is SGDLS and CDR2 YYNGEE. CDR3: CASSVGVGRETQYF. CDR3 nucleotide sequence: TGTGCCAGCAGCGTAGGGGTGGGGCGGGAGACCCAGTACTTC.

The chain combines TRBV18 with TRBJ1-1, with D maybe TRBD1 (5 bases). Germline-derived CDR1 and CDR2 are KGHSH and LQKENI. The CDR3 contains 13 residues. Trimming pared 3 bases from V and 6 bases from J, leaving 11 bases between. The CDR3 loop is CASSPGSGAEAFF. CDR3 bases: TGTGCCAGCTCACCTGGGTCGGGGGCTGAAGCTTTCTTT.

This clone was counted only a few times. The chain's CDR3 is CASSVDGRGETQYF. The CDR3 DNA reads as TGTGCCAGCAGCGTAGACGGCAGGGGTGAGACCCAGTACTTC. The chain combines TRBV9 with TRBJ2-5; tentative D call: TRBD1 (6 bases). V gave up 0 bases and J gave up 5 bases, with 11 bases separating them. The germline CDR1 and CDR2 sequences are SGDLS and YYNGEE. This CDR3 is 14 amino acids long.

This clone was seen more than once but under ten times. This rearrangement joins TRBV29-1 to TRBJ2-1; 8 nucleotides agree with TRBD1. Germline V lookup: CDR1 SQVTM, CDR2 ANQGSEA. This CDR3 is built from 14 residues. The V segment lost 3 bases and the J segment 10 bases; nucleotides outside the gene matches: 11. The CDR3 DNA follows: TGCAGCGTTGACCCCGCGACAGGGGCCCGGGAGCAGTTCTTC. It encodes CSVDPATGAREQFF.

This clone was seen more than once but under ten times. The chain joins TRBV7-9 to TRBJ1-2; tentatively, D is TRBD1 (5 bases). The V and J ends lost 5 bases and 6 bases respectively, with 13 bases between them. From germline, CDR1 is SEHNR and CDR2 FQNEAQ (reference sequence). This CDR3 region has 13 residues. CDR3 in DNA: TGTGCCAGCAGCCGGGACGGACTCAATGGCTACACCTTC. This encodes CASSRDGLNGYTF. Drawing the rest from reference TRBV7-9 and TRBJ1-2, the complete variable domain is DTGVSQNPRHKITKRGQNVTFRCDPISEHNRLYWYRQTLGQGPEFLTYFQNEAQLEKSRLLSDRFSAERPKGSFSTLEIQRTEQGDSAMYLCASSRDGLNGYTFGSGTRLTVV.

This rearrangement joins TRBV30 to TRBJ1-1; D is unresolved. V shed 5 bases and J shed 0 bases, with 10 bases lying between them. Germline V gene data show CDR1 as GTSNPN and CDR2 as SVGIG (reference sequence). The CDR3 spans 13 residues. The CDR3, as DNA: TGTGCCTGGGCCAGGCGATTGAACACTGAAGCTTTCTTT. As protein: CAWARRLNTEAFF.

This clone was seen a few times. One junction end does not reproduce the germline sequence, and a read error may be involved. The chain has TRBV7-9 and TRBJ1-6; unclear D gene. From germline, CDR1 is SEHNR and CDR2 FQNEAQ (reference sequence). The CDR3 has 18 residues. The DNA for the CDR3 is TGTGCCAGCAGTTTAGAGCCCGTAGGGAGCTCCTATAATTCACCCCTCCACTTT. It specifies CASSLEPVGSSYNSPLHF.

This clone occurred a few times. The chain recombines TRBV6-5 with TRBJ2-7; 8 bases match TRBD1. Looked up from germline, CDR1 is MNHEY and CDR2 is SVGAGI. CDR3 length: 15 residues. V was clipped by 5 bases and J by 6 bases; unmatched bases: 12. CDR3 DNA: TGTGCCAGCAGTCGACCGGGACAGGACTTCGGCGAGCAGTACTTC. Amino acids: CASSRPGQDFGEQYF.

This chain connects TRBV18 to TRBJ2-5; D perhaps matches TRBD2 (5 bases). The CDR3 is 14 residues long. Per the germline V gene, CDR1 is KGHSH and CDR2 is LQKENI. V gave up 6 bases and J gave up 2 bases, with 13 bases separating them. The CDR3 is CASSPGLQQETQYF. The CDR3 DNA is TGTGCCAGCTCCCCGGGGTTGCAACAAGAGACCCAGTACTTC. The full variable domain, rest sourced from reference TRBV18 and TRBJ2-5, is NAGVMQNPRHLVRRRGQEARLRCSPMKGHSHVYWYRQLPEEGLKFMVYLQKENIIDESGMPKERFSAEFPKEGPSILRIQQVVRGDSAAYFCASSPGLQQETQYFGPGTRLLVL.

CDR3 loop: CASSYWRGSNEQYF. DNA for the CDR3: TGTGCCAGCAGTTATTGGCGGGGATCCAACGAGCAGTACTTC. The chain uses TRBV6-5 and TRBJ2-7; perhaps TRBD2 as D (6 bases). In germline, CDR1 is MNHEY, CDR2 SVGAGI. This CDR3 has 14 residues. The ends were cut back, 3 bases at V and 5 bases at J, with 14 bases in the middle.

The CDR3 is CASSYTGPQETQYF. The CDR3 nucleotides are TGTGCCAGCAGTTACACGGGTCCCCAAGAGACCCAGTACTTC. The chain employs TRBV6-5 and TRBJ2-5, with D hard to call. From germline, CDR1 is MNHEY and CDR2 SVGAGI. With 2 bases removed from V and 1 base from J, the gap between germline ends came to 8 bases. This CDR3 region has 14 residues.

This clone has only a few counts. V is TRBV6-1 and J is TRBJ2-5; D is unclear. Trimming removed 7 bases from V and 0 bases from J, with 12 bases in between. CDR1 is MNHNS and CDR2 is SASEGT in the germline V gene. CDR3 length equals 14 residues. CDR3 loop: CASTTLTYQETQYF. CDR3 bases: TGTGCCAGCACCACCCTTACGTACCAAGAGACCCAGTACTTC.

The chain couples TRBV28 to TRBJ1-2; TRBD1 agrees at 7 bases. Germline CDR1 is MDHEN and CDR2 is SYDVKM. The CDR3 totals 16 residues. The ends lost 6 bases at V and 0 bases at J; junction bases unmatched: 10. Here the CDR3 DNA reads TGTGCCAGCAGCCCCGGGACAGAGGCCTCTAACTATGGCTACACCTTC. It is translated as CASSPGTEASNYGYTF.

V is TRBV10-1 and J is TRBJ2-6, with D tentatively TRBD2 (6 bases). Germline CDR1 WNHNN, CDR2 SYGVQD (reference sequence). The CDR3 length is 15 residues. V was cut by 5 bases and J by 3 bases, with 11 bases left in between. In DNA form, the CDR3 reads TGCGCCAGCAGTCCGGGGGAGTATGGGGCCAACGTCCTGACTTTC. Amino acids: CASSPGEYGANVLTF.

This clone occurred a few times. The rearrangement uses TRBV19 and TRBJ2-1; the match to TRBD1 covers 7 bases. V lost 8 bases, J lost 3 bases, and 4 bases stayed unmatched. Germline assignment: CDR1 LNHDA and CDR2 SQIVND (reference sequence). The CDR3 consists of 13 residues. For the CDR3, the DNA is TGTGCCAGTGCTGGACAGGTCTACAATGAGCAGTTCTTC. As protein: CASAGQVYNEQFF.

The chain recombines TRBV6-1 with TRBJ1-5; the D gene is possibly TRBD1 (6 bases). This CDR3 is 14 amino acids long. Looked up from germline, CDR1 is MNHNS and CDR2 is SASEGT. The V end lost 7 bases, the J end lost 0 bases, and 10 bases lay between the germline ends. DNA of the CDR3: TGTGCCAGCATGACAGGTGATAGCAATCAGCCCCAGCATTTT. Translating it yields CASMTGDSNQPQHF.

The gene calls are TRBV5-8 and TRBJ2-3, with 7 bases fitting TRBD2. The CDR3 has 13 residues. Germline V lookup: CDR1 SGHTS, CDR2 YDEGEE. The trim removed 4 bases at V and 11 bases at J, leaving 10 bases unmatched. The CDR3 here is CASSPRLAQGQYF. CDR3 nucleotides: TGTGCCAGCAGCCCACGACTAGCTCAAGGGCAGTATTTT.

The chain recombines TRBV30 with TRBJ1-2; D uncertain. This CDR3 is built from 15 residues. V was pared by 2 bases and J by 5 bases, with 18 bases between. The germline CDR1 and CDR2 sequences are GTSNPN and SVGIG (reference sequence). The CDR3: CAWSSDGSFGYGYTF. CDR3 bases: TGTGCCTGGAGTTCGGACGGATCCTTCGGGTATGGCTACACCTTC.

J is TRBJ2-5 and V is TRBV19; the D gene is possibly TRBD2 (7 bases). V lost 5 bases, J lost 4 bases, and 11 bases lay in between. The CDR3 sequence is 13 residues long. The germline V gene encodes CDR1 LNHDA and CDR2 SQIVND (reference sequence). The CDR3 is CASSYGGRETQYF. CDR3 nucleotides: TGTGCCAGTAGTTACGGGGGGCGAGAGACCCAGTACTTC.

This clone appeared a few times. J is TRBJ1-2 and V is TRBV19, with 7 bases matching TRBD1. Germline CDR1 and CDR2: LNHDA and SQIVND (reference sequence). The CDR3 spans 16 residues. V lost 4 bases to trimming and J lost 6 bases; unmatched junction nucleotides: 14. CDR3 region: CASSTSGTGERNGYTF. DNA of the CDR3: TGTGCCAGTAGTACTTCCGGAACAGGGGAACGGAATGGCTACACCTTC.

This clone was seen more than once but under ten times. The CDR3 DNA reads as TGTGCCAGCAGTGAAGTTAGCAATCAGCCCCAGCATTTT. The encoded protein is CASSEVSNQPQHF. The chain couples TRBV25-1 to TRBJ1-5; no clear D gene. CDR3 length: 13 amino acids. V dropped 2 bases and J dropped 0 bases, with 2 bases sitting between them. Germline V gene data show CDR1 as MGHDK and CDR2 as SYGVNS. The variable domain in full, with the rest retrieved from reference TRBV25-1 and TRBJ1-5, is EADIYQTPRYLVIGTGKKITLECSQTMGHDKMYWYQQDPGMELHLIHYSYGVNSTEKGDLSSESTVSRIRTEHFPLTLESARPSHTSQYLCASSEVSNQPQHFGDGTRLSIL.

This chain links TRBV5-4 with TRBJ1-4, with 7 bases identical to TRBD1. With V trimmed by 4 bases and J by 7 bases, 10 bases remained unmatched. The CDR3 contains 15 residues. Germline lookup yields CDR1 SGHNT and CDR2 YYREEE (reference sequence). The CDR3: CASSLRTGVGEKLFF. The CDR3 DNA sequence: TGTGCCAGCAGCCTTAGAACAGGGGTTGGTGAAAAACTGTTTTTT.

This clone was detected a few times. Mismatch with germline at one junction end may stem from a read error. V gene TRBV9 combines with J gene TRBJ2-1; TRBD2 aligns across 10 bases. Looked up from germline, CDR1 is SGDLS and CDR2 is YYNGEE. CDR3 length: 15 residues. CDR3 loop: CACSGTSASYNEQFF. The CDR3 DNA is TGTGCCTGCAGCGGGACTAGCGCGTCTTACAATGAGCAGTTCTTC. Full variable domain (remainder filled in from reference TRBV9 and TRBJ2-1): DSGVTQTPKHLITATGQRVTLRCSPRSGDLSVYWYQQSLDQGLQFLIQYYNGEERAKGNILERFSAQQFPDLHSELNLSSLELGDSALYFCACSGTSASYNEQFFGPGTRLTVL.

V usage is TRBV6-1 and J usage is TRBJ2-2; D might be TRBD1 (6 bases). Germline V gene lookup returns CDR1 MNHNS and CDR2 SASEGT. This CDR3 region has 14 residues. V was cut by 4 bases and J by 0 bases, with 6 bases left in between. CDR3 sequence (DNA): TGTGCCAGCAGTGGGACAGCGAACACCGGGGAGCTGTTTTTT. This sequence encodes CASSGTANTGELFF.

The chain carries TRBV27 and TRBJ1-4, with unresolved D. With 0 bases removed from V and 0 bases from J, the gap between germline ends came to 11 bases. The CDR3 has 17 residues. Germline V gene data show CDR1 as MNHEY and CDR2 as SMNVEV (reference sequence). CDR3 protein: CASSLSGMFATNEKLFF. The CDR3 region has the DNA TGTGCCAGCAGTTTATCAGGCATGTTCGCAACTAATGAAAAACTGTTTTTT. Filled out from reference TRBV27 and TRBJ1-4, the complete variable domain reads EAQVTQNPRYLITVTGKKLTVTCSQNMNHEYMSWYRQDPGLGLRQIYYSMNVEVTDKGDVPEGYKVSRKEKRNFPLILESPSPNQTSLYFCASSLSGMFATNEKLFFGSGTQLSVL.

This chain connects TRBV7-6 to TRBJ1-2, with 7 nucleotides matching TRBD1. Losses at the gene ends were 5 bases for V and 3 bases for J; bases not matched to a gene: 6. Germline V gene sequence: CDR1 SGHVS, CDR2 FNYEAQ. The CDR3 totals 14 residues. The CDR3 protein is CASSPTGTDYGYTF. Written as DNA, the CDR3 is TGTGCCAGCAGCCCGACAGGGACGGACTATGGCTACACCTTC.

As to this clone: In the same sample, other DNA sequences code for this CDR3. DNA for the CDR3: TGCGCCAGCAGCCAAGGTAAGAACACTGAAGCTTTCTTT. This gives the protein CASSQGKNTEAFF. V is TRBV4-1 and J is TRBJ1-1; D call uncertain. Germline loops: CDR1 MGHRA, CDR2 YSYEKL. The CDR3 is 13 residues long. V lost 1 base and J lost 1, with 4 bases in between.